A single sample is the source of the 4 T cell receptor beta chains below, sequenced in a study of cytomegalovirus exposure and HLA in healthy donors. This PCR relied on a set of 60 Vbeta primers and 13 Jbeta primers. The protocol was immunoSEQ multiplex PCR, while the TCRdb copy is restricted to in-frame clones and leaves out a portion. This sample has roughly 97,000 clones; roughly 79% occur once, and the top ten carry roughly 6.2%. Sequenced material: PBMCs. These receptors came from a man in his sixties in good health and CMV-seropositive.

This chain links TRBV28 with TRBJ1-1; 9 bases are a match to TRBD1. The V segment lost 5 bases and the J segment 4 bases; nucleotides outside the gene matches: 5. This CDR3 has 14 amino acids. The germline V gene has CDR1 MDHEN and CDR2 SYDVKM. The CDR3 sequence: CASSPGDRATEAFF. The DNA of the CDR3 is TGTGCCAGCAGTCCGGGGGACAGGGCCACTGAAGCTTTCTTT.

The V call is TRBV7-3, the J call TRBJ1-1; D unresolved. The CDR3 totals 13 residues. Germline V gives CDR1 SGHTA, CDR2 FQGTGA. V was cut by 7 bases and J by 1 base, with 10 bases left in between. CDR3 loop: CASTPGRNTEAFF. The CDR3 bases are TGTGCCAGCACCCCTGGGAGGAACACTGAAGCTTTCTTT.

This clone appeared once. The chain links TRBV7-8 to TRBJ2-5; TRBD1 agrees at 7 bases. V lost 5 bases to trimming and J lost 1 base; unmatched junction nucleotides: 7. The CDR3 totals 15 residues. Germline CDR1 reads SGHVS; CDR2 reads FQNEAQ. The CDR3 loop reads CASSIQTGSQETQYF. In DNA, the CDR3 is TGTGCCAGCAGCATTCAGACAGGGTCCCAAGAGACCCAGTACTTC. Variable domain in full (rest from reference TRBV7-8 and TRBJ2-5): GAGVSQSPRYKVAKRGQDVALRCDPISGHVSLFWYQQALGQGPEFLTYFQNEAQLDKSGLPSDRFFAERPEGSVSTLKIQRTQQEDSAVYLCASSIQTGSQETQYFGPGTRLLVL.

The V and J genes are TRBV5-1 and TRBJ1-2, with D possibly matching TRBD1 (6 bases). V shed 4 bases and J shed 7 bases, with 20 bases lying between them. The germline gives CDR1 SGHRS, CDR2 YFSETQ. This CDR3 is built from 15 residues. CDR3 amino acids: CASSPFQVTGSGYTF. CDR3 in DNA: TGCGCCAGCAGCCCATTCCAAGTTACAGGGAGTGGCTACACCTTC. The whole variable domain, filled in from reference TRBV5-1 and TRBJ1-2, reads KAGVTQTPRYLIKTRGQQVTLSCSPISGHRSVSWYQQTPGQGLQFLFEYFSETQRNKGNFPGRFSGRQFSNSRSEMNVSTLELGDSALYLCASSPFQVTGSGYTFGSGTRLTVV.